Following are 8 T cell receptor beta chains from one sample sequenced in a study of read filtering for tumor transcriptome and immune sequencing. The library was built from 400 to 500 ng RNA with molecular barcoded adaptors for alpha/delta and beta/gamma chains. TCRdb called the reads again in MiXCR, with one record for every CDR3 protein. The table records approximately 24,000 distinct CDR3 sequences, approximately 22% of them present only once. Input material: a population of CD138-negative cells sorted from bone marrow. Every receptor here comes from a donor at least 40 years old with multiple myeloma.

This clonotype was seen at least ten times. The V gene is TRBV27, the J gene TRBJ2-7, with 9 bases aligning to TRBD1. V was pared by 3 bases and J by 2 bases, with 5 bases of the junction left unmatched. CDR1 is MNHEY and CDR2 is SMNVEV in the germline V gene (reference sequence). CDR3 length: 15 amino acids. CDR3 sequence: CASSLGTGPTYEQYF. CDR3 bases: TGTGCCAGCAGTTTGGGGACAGGGCCCACCTACGAGCAGTACTTC.

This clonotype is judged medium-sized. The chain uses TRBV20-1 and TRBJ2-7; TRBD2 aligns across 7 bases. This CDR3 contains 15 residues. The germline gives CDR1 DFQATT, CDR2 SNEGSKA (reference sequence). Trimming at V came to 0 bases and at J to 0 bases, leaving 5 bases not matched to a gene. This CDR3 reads CSARELSGDSYEQYF. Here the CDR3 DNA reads TGCAGTGCTAGAGAGTTGAGCGGGGACTCCTACGAGCAGTACTTC.

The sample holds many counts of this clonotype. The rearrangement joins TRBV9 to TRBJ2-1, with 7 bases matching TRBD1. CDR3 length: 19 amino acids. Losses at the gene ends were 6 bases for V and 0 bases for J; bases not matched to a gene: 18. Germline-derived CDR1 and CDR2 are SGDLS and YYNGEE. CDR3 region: CASTASTGESHYSYNEQFF. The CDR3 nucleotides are TGTGCCAGCACCGCCTCTACAGGGGAGTCCCACTACTCCTACAATGAGCAGTTCTTC.

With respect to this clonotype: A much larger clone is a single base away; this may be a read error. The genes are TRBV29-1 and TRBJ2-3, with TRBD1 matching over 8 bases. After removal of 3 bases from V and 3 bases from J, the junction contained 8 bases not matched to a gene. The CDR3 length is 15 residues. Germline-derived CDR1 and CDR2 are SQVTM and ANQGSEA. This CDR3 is CSVDGSNRGTDTQYF. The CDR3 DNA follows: TGCAGCGTTGATGGTTCTAACAGGGGGACAGATACGCAGTATTTT.

The CDR3, as DNA: TGCAGCGTTGTGGACACTTCAACTAATGAAAAACTGTTTTTT. Translating it yields CSVVDTSTNEKLFF. The rearrangement joins TRBV29-1 to TRBJ1-4; a possible D gene is TRBD1 (5 bases). From germline, CDR1 is SQVTM and CDR2 ANQGSEA. V dropped 4 bases and J dropped 0 bases, with 9 bases sitting between them. The CDR3 has 14 residues.

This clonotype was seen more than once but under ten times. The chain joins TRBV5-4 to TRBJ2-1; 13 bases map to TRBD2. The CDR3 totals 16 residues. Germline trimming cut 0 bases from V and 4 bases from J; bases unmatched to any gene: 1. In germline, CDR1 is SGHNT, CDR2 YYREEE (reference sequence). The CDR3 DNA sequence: TGTGCCAGCAGCTTGGGACTAGCGGGGGGATACAATGAGCAGTTCTTC. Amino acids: CASSLGLAGGYNEQFF.

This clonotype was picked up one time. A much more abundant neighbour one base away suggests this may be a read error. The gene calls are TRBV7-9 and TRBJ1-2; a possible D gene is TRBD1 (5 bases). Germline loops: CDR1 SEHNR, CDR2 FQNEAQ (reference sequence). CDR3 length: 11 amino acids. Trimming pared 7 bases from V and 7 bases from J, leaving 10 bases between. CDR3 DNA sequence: TGTGCCAGCATCAGGGAAGCTGGCTACACCTTC. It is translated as CASIREAGYTF.

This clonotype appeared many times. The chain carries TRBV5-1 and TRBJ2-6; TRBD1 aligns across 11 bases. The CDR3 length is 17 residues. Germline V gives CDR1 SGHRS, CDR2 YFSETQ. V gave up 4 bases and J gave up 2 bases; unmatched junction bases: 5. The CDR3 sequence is CASSPGQGAPGANVLTF. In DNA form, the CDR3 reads TGCGCCAGCAGCCCCGGACAGGGGGCACCTGGGGCCAACGTCCTGACTTTC.